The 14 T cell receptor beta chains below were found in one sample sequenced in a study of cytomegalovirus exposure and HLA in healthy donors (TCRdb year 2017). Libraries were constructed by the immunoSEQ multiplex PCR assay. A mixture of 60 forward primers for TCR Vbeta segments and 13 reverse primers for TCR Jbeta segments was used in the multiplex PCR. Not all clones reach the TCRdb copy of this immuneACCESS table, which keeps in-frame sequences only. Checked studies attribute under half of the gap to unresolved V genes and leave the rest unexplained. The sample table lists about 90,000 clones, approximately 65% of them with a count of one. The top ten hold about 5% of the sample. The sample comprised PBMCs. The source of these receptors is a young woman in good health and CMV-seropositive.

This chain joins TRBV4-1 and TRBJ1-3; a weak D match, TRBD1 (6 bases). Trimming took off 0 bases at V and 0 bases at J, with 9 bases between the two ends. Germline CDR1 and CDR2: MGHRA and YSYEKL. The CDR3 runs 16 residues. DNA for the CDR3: TGCGCCAGCAGCCAAGATGGGGGCAGCTCTGGAAACACCATATATTTT. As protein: CASSQDGGSSGNTIYF.

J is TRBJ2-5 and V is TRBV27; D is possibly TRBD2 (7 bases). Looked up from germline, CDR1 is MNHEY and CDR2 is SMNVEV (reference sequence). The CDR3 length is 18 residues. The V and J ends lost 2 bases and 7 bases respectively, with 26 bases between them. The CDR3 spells CASSLIGGSGGLLGTQYF. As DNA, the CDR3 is TGTGCCAGCAGTTTAATTGGGGGCTCGGGGGGCCTTTTGGGGACCCAGTACTTC.

Here the CDR3 DNA reads TGTGCCAGCAGCTTAGAGACAATTCTCTATTCACCCCTCCACTTT. It translates to CASSLETILYSPLHF. The V gene is TRBV7-9, the J gene TRBJ1-6; D remains unclear. Deletions cut 1 base from V and 8 bases from J, with 12 bases between. CDR1 and CDR2 (germline): SEHNR, FQNEAQ (reference sequence). The CDR3 loop spans 15 amino acids.

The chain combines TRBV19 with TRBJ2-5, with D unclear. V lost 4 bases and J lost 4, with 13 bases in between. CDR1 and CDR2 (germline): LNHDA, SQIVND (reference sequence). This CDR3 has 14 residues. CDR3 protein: CASSNIKLPETQYF. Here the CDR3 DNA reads TGTGCCAGTAGTAATATAAAGCTCCCAGAGACCCAGTACTTC.

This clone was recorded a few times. The CDR3 spells CASSSDSRETQYF. The DNA for the CDR3 is TGTGCCAGCAGCTCGGACAGTCGGGAGACCCAGTACTTC. The chain has TRBV7-2 and TRBJ2-5; a weak D match, TRBD1 (6 bases). V shed 4 bases and J shed 5 bases, with 11 bases lying between them. The CDR3 is 13 residues long. Per germline, CDR1 SGHTA and CDR2 FQGNSA.

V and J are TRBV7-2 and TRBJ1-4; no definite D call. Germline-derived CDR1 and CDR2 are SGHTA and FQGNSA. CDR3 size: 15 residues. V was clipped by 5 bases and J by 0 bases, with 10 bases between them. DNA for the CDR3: TGTGCCAGCAGCCAGAGAGGCACAACTAATGAAAAACTGTTTTTT. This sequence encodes CASSQRGTTNEKLFF.

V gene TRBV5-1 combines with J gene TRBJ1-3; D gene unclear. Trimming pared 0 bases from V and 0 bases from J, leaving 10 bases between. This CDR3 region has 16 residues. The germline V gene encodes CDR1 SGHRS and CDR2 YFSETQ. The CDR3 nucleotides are TGCGCCAGCAGCTTGGAACCGGTCGGCTCTGGAAACACCATATATTTT. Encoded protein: CASSLEPVGSGNTIYF.

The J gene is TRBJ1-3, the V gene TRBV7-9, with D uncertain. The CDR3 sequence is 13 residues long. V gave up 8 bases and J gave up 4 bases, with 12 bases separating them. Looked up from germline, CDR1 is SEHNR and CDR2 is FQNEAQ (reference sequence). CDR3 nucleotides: TGTGCCAGCGTTAACACGAACGGAAACACCATATATTTT. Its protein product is CASVNTNGNTIYF.

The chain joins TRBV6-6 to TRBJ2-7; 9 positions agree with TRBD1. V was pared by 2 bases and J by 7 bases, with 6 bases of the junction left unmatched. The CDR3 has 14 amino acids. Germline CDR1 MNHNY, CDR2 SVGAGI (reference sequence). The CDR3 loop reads CASSYKDRGREQYF. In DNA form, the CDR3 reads TGTGCCAGCAGTTACAAGGACAGGGGTCGGGAGCAGTACTTC.

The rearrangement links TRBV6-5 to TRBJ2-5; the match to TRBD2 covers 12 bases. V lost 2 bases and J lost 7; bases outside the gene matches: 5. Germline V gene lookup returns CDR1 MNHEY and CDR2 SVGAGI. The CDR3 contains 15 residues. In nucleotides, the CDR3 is TGTGCCAGCAGTTACGACTGGACTAGCGGGACGACCCAGTACTTC. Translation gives CASSYDWTSGTTQYF.

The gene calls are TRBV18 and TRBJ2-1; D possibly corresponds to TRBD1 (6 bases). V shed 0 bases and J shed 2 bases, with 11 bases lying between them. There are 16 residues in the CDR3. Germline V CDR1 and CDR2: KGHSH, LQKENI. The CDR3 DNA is TGTGCCAGCTCACCACCGGGGGCTCGAGCCTACAATGAGCAGTTCTTC. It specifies CASSPPGARAYNEQFF.

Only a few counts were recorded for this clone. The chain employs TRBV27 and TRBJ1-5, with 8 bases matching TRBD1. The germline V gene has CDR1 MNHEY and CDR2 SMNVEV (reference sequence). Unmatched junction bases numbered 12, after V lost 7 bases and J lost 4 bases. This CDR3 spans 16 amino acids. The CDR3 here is CASKPLGQGPNQPQHF. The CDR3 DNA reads TGTGCCAGCAAGCCTTTAGGACAGGGTCCTAATCAGCCCCAGCATTTT.

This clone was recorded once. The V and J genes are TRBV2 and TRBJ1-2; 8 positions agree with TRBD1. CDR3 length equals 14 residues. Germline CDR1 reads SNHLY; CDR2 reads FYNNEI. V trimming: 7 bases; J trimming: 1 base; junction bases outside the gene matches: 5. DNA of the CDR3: TGTGCCAGCATCCCCGGACAGGGTAACTATGGCTACACCTTC. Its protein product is CASIPGQGNYGYTF.

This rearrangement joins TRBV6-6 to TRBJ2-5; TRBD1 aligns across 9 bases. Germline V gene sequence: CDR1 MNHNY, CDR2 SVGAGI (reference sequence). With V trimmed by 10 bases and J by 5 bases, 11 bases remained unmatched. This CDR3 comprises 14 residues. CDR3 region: CATGGDRAGETQYF. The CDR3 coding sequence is TGTGCCACCGGCGGGGACAGGGCAGGGGAGACCCAGTACTTC.